These 5 T cell receptor beta chains were sequenced from one sample in a study of T-cell reconstitution after alpha-beta-depleted transplantation in children. Unique molecular identifiers were used to barcode this TCRbeta library. TCRdb analysed the PCR reads with MiXCR anew, one entry per CDR3 protein. The sample holds 700,000 or so distinct CDR3 sequences, around 12% seen once. Sequencing used PBMCs, obtained before TCRalphabeta/CD19-depleted stem cell transplant. These receptors all stem from a girl aged 2-10 years with congenital amegakaryocytic thrombocytopenia, due to receive a stem cell transplant.

This clonotype was seen only a few times. V usage is TRBV5-1 and J usage is TRBJ2-1; 10 nucleotides align to TRBD2. The germline V gene has CDR1 SGHRS and CDR2 YFSETQ. The trim removed 0 bases at V and 1 base at J, leaving 7 bases unmatched. CDR3 size: 18 residues. The CDR3 loop reads CASSLAGLAVSSYNEQFF. Here the CDR3 DNA reads TGCGCCAGCAGCTTGGCCGGACTAGCGGTATCGTCCTACAATGAGCAGTTCTTC. The full variable domain, in which reference TRBV5-1 and TRBJ2-1 provide the parts outside the CDR3, is KAGVTQTPRYLIKTRGQQVTLSCSPISGHRSVSWYQQTPGQGLQFLFEYFSETQRNKGNFPGRFSGRQFSNSRSEMNVSTLELGDSALYLCASSLAGLAVSSYNEQFFGPGTRLTVL.

This clonotype was counted between two and nine times. The V gene is TRBV28, the J gene TRBJ1-3; D uncertain. The CDR3 contains 16 residues. The germline V and J ends were trimmed by 5 bases and 0 bases, with 14 bases remaining between them. The V gene's germline CDR1 is MDHEN and CDR2 SYDVKM. In nucleotides, the CDR3 is TGTGCCAGCAGTGAGGTGAGCCCCTCCTCTGGAAACACCATATATTTT. Its translation: CASSEVSPSSGNTIYF.

J is TRBJ2-1 and V is TRBV28; D unclear. CDR1 is MDHEN and CDR2 is SYDVKM in the germline V gene. V dropped 5 bases and J dropped 4 bases, with 15 bases sitting between them. The CDR3 covers 15 residues. The CDR3 region is CASSPVGGVYNEQFF. CDR3 nucleotide sequence: TGTGCCAGCAGTCCGGTCGGTGGGGTATACAATGAGCAGTTCTTC.

This clonotype was seen ten or more times. The CDR3 loop is CASSIAGAPNEQFF. The CDR3, as DNA: TGCGCCAGCAGCATAGCGGGAGCCCCCAATGAGCAGTTCTTC. This chain links TRBV5-1 with TRBJ2-1, with 9 positions matching TRBD2. V shed 4 bases, J shed 6 bases, and the junction held 5 bases outside the gene matches. Looked up from germline, CDR1 is SGHRS and CDR2 is YFSETQ. The CDR3 is 14 residues long.

This clonotype was detected only a few times. V is TRBV19 and J is TRBJ2-1; 7 bases agree with TRBD2. The germline V gene has CDR1 LNHDA and CDR2 SQIVND (reference sequence). Trimming at V came to 6 bases and at J to 7 bases, leaving 12 bases not matched to a gene. The CDR3 is 15 amino acids. CDR3 sequence (DNA): TGTGCCAGTAGCTCGAGGCGGGAGAGAAGGAATGAGCAGTTCTTC. Residues: CASSSRRERRNEQFF.